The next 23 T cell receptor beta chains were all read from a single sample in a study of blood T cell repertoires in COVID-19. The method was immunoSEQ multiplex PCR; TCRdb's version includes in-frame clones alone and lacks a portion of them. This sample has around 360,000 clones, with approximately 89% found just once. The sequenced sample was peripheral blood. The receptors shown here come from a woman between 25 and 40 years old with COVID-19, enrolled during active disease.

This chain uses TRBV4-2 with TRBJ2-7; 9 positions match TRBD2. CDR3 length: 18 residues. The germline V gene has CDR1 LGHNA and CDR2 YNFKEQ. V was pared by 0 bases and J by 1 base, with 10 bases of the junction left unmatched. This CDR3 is CASSQDPFLSGGSYEQYF. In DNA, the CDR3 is TGTGCCAGCAGCCAAGACCCCTTTCTTAGCGGGGGTTCCTACGAGCAGTACTTC.

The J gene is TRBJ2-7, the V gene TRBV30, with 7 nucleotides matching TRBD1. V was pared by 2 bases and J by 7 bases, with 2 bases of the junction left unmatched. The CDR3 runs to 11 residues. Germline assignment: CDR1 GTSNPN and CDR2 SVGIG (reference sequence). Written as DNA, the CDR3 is TGTGCCTGGAGTTTCAGGGGGGAGCAGTACTTC. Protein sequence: CAWSFRGEQYF.

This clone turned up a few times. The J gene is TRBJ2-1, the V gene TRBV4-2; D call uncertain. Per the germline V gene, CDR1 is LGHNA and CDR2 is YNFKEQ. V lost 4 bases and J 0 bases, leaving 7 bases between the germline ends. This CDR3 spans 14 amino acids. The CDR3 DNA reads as TGTGCCAGCAGCCCTACCGGCTCCTACAATGAGCAGTTCTTC. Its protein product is CASSPTGSYNEQFF.

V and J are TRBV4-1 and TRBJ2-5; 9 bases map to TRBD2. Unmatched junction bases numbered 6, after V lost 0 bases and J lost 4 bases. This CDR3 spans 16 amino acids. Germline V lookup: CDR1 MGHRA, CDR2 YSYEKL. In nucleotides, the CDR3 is TGCGCCAGCAGCCAAGATCTAGGTAGCGGGAGAGAGACCCAGTACTTC. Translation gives CASSQDLGSGRETQYF.

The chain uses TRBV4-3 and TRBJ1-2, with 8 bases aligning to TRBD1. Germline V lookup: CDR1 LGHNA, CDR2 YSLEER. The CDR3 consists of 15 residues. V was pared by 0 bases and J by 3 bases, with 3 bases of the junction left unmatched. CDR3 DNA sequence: TGCGCCAGCAGCCAAGAGACAGGGGTGGACTATGGCTACACCTTC. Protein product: CASSQETGVDYGYTF.

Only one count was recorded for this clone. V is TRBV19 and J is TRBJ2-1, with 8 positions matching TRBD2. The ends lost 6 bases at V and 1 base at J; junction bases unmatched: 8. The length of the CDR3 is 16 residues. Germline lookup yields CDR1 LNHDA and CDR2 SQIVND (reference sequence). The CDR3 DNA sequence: TGTGCCAGTAGAAATAGCGGGAAGAGATCCTACAATGAGCAGTTCTTC. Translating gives CASRNSGKRSYNEQFF.

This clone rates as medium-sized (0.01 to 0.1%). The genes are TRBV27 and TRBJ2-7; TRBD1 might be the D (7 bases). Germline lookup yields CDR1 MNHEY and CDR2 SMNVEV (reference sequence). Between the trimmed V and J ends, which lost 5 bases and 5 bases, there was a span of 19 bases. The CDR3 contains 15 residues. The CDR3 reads CASSPQGGGQNEQYF. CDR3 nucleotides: TGTGCCAGCAGTCCCCAGGGGGGAGGTCAGAACGAGCAGTACTTC.

The CDR3 reads CATSDLPDLQYF. The CDR3 nucleotides read TGTGCCACCAGTGATTTGCCAGATTTGCAGTATTTT. The rearrangement joins TRBV24-1 to TRBJ2-3, with D hard to call. The CDR3 runs to 12 residues. V was cut by 0 bases and J by 11 bases, with 8 bases left in between. Per the germline V gene, CDR1 is KGHDR and CDR2 is SFDVKD.

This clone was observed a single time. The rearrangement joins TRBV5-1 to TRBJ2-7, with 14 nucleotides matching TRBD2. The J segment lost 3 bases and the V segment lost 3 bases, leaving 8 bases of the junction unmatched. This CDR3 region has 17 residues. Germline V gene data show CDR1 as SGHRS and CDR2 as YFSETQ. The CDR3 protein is CASSSGTSGSNFYEQYF. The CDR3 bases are TGCGCCAGCAGCTCCGGGACTAGCGGGAGCAACTTCTACGAGCAGTACTTC.

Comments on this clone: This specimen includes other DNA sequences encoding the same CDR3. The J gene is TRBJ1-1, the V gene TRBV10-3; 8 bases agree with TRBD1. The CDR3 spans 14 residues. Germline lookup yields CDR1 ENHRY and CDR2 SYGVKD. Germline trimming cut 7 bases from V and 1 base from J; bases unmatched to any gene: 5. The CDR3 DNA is TGTGCCATCACCACAGGACAGGGGAACACTGAAGCTTTCTTT. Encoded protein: CAITTGQGNTEAFF.

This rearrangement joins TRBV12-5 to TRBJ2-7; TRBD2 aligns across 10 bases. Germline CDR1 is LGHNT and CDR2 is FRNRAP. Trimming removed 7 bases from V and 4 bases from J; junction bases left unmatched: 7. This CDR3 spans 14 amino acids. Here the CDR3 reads CASEGLAEKYEQYF. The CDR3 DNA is TGTGCTAGTGAAGGACTAGCGGAGAAGTACGAGCAGTACTTC.

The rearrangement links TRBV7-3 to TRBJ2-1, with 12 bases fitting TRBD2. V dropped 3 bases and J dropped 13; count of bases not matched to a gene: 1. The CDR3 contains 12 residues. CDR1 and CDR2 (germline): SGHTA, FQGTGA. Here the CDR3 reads CASSLTSGRQFF. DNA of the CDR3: TGTGCCAGCAGCTTGACTAGCGGGAGACAGTTCTTC. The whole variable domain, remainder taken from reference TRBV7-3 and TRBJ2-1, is GAGVSQTPSNKVTEKGKYVELRCDPISGHTALYWYRQSLGQGPEFLIYFQGTGAADDSGLPNDRFFAVRPEGSVSTLKIQRTERGDSAVYLCASSLTSGRQFFGPGTRLTVL.

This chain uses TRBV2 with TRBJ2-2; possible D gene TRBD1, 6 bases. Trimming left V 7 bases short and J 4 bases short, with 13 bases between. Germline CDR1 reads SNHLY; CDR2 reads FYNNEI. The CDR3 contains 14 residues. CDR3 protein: CASKVAGVTGELFF. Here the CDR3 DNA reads TGTGCCAGCAAGGTAGCAGGGGTCACCGGGGAGCTGTTTTTT.

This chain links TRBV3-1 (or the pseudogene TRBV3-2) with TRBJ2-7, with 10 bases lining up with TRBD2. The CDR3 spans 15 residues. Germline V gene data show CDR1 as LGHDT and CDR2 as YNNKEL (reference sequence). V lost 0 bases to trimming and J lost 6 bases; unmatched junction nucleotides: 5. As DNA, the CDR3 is TGTGCCAGCAGCCAAGAAGCCAGCGGGAGGGCCGAGCAGTACTTC. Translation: CASSQEASGRAEQYF.

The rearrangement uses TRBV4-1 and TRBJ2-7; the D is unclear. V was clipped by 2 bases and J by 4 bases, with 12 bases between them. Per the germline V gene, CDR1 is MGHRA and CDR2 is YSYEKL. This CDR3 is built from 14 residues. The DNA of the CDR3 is TGCGCCAGCAGCCAAAATCCCGACATATACGAGCAGTACTTC. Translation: CASSQNPDIYEQYF.

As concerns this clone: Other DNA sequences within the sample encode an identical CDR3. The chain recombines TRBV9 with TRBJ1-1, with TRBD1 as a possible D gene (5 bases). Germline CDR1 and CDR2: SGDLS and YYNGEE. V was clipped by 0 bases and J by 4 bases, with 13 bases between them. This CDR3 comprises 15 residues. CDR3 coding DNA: TGTGCCAGCAGCGTAGAAGGCGGGAGGGGCACTGAAGCTTTCTTT. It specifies CASSVEGGRGTEAFF. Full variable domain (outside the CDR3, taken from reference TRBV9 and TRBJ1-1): DSGVTQTPKHLITATGQRVTLRCSPRSGDLSVYWYQQSLDQGLQFLIQYYNGEERAKGNILERFSAQQFPDLHSELNLSSLELGDSALYFCASSVEGGRGTEAFFGQGTRLTVV.

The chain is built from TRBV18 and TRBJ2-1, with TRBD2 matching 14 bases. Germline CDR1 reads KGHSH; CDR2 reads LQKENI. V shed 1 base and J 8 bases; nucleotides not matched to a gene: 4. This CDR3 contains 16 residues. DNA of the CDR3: TGTGCCAGCTCACCACTGGGGACTAGCGGGAGCCATGAGCAGTTCTTC. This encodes CASSPLGTSGSHEQFF.

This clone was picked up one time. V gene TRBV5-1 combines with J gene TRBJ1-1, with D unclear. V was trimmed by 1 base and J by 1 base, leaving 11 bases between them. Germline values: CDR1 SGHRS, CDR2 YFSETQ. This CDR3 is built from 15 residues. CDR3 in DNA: TGCGCCAGCAGCTTGAAAGGCGCAGGGAACACTGAAGCTTTCTTT. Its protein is CASSLKGAGNTEAFF.

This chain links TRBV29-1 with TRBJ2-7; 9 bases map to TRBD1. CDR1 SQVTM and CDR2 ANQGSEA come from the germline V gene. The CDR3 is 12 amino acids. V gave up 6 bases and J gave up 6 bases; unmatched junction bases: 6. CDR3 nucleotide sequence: TGCAGCGTGAGACAGGGGGTCGGCGAGCAGTACTTC. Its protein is CSVRQGVGEQYF.

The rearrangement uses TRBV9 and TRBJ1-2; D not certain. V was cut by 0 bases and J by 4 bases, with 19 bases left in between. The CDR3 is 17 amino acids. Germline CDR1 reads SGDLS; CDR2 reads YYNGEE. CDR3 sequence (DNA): TGTGCCAGCAGCGTAGCTACGGCTTTCGGAGATGCCTATGGCTACACCTTC. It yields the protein CASSVATAFGDAYGYTF.

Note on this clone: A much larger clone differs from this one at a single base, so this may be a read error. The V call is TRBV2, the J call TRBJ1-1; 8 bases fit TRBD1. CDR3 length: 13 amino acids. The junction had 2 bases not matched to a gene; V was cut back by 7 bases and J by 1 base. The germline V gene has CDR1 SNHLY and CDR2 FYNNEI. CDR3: CASTGTGNTEAFF. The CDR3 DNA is TGTGCCAGCACCGGGACAGGGAACACTGAAGCTTTCTTT.

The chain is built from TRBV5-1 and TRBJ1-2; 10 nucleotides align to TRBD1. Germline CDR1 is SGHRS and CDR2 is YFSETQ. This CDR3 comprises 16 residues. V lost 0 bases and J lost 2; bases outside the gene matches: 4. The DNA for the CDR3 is TGCGCCAGCAGCTTGGGACAGGGGGCTAGGAACTATGGCTACACCTTC. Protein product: CASSLGQGARNYGYTF.

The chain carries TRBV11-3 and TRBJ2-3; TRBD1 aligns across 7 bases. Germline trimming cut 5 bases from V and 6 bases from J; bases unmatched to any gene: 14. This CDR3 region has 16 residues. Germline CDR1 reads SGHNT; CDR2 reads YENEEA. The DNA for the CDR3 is TGTGCCAGCAGCCTATCGACAGGGTCCCGTACGGATACGCAGTATTTT. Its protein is CASSLSTGSRTDTQYF.